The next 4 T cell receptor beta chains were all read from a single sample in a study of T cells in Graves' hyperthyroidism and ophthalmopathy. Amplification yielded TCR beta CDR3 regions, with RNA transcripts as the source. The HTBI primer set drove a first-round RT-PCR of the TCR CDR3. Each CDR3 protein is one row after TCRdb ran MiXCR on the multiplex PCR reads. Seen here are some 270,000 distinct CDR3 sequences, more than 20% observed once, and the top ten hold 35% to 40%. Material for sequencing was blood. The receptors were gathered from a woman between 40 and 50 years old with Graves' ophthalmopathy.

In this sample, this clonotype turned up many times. CDR3 protein: CASSGGTGIDYGYTF. Written as DNA, the CDR3 is TGTGCCAGCAGTGGCGGGACAGGAATCGACTATGGCTACACCTTC. V usage is TRBV2 and J usage is TRBJ1-2; TRBD1 aligns across 8 bases. The germline gives CDR1 SNHLY, CDR2 FYNNEI. Unmatched junction bases numbered 7, after V lost 4 bases and J lost 3 bases. This CDR3 contains 15 residues.

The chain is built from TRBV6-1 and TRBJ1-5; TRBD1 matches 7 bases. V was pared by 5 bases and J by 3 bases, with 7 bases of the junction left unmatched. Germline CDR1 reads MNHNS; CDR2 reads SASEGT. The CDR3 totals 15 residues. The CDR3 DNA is TGTGCCAGCAGTACCTGGGGACAGACCAATCAGCCCCAGCATTTT. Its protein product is CASSTWGQTNQPQHF.

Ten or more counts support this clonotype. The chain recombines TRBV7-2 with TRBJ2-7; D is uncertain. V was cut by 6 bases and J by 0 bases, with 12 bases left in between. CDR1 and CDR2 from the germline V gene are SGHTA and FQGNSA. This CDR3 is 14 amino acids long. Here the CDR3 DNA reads TGTGCCAGCAGATTCGGACCGAGCTCCTACGAGCAGTACTTC. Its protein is CASRFGPSSYEQYF. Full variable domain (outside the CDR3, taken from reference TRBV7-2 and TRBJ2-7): GAGVSQSPSNKVTEKGKDVELRCDPISGHTALYWYRQSLGQGLEFLIYFQGNSAPDKSGLPSDRFSAERTGGSVSTLTIQRTQQEDSAVYLCASRFGPSSYEQYFGPGTRLTVT.

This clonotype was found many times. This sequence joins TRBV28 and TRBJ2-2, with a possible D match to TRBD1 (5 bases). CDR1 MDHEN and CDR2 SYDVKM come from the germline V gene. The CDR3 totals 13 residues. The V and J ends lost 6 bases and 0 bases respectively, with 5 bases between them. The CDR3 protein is CASRGPNTGELFF. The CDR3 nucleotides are TGTGCCAGCAGGGGGCCGAACACCGGGGAGCTGTTTTTT.